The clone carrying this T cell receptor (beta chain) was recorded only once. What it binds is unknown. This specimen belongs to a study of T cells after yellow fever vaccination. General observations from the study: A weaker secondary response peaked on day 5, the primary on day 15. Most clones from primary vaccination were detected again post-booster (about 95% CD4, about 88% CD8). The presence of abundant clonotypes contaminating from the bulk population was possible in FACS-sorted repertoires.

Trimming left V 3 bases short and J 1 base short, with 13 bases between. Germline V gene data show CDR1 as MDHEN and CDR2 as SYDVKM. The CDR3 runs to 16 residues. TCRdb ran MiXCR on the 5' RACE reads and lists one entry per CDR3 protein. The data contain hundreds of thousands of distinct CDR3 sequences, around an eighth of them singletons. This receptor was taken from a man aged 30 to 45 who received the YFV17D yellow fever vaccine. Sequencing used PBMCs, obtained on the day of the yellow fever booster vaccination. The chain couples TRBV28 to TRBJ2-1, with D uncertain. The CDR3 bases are TGTGCCAGCAGTTTTCAGTCTGGGATTTCCTACAATGAGCAGTTCTTC. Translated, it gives CASSFQSGISYNEQFF.